This T cell receptor beta chain was sequenced during a study of blood T cell repertoires in COVID-19. Study details: COVID-19 samples from acute and convalescent phases originated in the United States, Italy and Spain. PBMCs, B-cell-depleted T cells, or T cells were the source of the cDNA or gDNA that made up the material.

Authors' analysis steps: Researchers report that nucleated cell counts were estimated from reference gene primer amplification. Sequenced by immunoSEQ multiplex PCR; TCRdb stores in-frame clones only, minus some. V and J calls and clone size are as listed in that table; D and trimming were resolved from the DNA. The sample lists about 120,000 clones, roughly 80% seen once, with less than 2% in the top ten. This CDR3 contains 15 residues. Germline V gene lookup returns CDR1 SNHLY and CDR2 FYNNEI. V was clipped by 3 bases and J by 5 bases; unmatched bases: 6. The receptor comes from an older man with acute or convalescent COVID-19. The chain has TRBV2 and TRBJ2-1; the match to TRBD2 covers 8 bases. Sequencing was performed on peripheral blood. The CDR3 DNA sequence: TGTGCCAGCAGTGACGGGGGGGGTTGGGACAATGAGCAGTTCTTC. Encoded protein: CASSDGGGWDNEQFF.